These T cell receptor beta chains were read from a single sample in a study of T cells after yellow fever vaccination. TCRdb passed the 5' RACE reads through MiXCR, listing each CDR3 protein once. Here the sample spans some 300,000 distinct CDR3 sequences, about 10% being singletons. Material: CD4+ T cells sorted from PBMCs, obtained 45 days after the yellow fever booster vaccination. The receptors stem from a man younger than 30 who received the YFV17D yellow fever vaccine. CDR3s include the opening cysteine and the closing phenylalanine or tryptophan. D genes are given only for firm matches. The size entry is marked missing in some rows and otherwise reads once, few, many or a size class.

size: many
D: -
V: TRBV4-2
J: TRBJ1-6
DNA: TGTGCCAGCAGCCAGCAGGACCCATATAATTCACCCCTCCACTTT
CDR3: CASSQQDPYNSPLHF

size: few
D: -
V: TRBV7-2
J: TRBJ1-5
DNA: TGTGCCAGCAGCTTAGCTGGCTTCGATCAGCCCCAGCATTTT
CDR3: CASSLAGFDQPQHF

size: few
D: -
V: TRBV4-3
J: TRBJ1-2
DNA: TGCGCCAGCAGCCATCGAGGGGATGGCTACACCTTC
CDR3: CASSHRGDGYTF

size: few
D: TRBD1
V: TRBV14
J: TRBJ1-6
DNA: TGTGCCAGCAGCCCCCGGACAGGGGGCACCCTCCACTTT
CDR3: CASSPRTGGTLHF

size: -
D: -
V: TRBV5-1
J: TRBJ1-4
DNA: TGCGCCAGCAGCCGAGGGGTAACTAATGAAAAACTGTTTTTT
CDR3: CASSRGVTNEKLFF

size: -
D: TRBD1
V: TRBV5-1
J: TRBJ1-2
DNA: TGCGCCAGCAGCTTCCTGACAGGGGGAGGCTACACCTTC
CDR3: CASSFLTGGGYTF

size: many
D: -
V: TRBV4-2
J: TRBJ2-3
DNA: TGTGCCAGCAGCCGTACAGACAGTGCCACAGATACGCAGTATTTT
CDR3: CASSRTDSATDTQYF

size: -
D: -
V: TRBV4-3
J: TRBJ2-1
DNA: TGCGCCAGCAGCCAAGATAGGGGGGAGCAGTTCTTC
CDR3: CASSQDRGEQFF

size: few
D: -
V: TRBV20-1
J: TRBJ1-1
DNA: TGCAGCCCAGGAATCGAGCCTCCGGGGACTGAAGCTTTCTTT
CDR3: CSPGIEPPGTEAFF

size: -
D: -
V: TRBV24-1
J: TRBJ1-5
DNA: TGTGCCATCGGGGGCTCAGGCTTTTATAGCAATCAGCCCCAGCATTTT
CDR3: CAIGGSGFYSNQPQHF

size: many
D: TRBD1
V: TRBV11-2
J: TRBJ1-2
DNA: TGTGCCAGCAGCTCGATCCGGACAGGGAACTATGGCTACACCTTC
CDR3: CASSSIRTGNYGYTF

size: -
D: TRBD1
V: TRBV5-1
J: TRBJ1-1
DNA: TGCGCCAGCAGCTTGTTACAGGGGGAAGTGACTTTCTTT
CDR3: CASSLLQGEVTFF

size: few
D: -
V: TRBV7-9
J: TRBJ1-1
DNA: TGTGCCAGCAGCTTACAGGTGGCGGGGACTGAAGCTTTCTTT
CDR3: CASSLQVAGTEAFF

size: few
D: -
V: TRBV12-3/TRBV12-4
J: TRBJ1-5
DNA: TGTGCCAGCAGTTTAGCGCGGTTTCAGGGGATGAGGAATCAGCCCCAGCATTTT
CDR3: CASSLARFQGMRNQPQHF

size: -
D: -
V: TRBV29-1
J: TRBJ1-1
DNA: TGCAGCGTTCGCAGGGTGGGCACTGAAGCTTTCTTT
CDR3: CSVRRVGTEAFF

size: many
D: -
V: TRBV10-3
J: TRBJ1-1
DNA: TGTGCCATCGGGGATCATCAGAAGAACACTGAAGCTTTCTTT
CDR3: CAIGDHQKNTEAFF

size: -
D: -
V: TRBV27
J: TRBJ2-2
DNA: TGTGCCAGCAGAACTACAGGGAGAAACACCGGGGAGCTGTTTTTT
CDR3: CASRTTGRNTGELFF

size: few
D: -
V: TRBV29-1
J: TRBJ2-1
DNA: TGCAGCGTCCAATGGGGGGGGCGGGACAATGAGCAGTTCTTC
CDR3: CSVQWGGRDNEQFF

size: few
D: -
V: TRBV6-1
J: TRBJ2-5
DNA: TGTGCCAGCAGTGAACAGGGTAGCAAGACCCAGTACTTC
CDR3: CASSEQGSKTQYF

size: few
D: TRBD1
V: TRBV18
J: TRBJ1-6
DNA: TGTGCCAGCTCACCACTTACTACAGGGGGCAATTCACCCCTCCACTTT
CDR3: CASSPLTTGGNSPLHF

size: few
D: -
V: TRBV7-2
J: TRBJ2-7
DNA: TGTGCCAGCAGCTTGGGGGGATCGGCCTACGAGCAGTACTTC
CDR3: CASSLGGSAYEQYF

size: few
D: TRBD1
V: TRBV5-1
J: TRBJ2-3
DNA: TGCGCCAGCAGCCTTGGATTTTGGACAGGGGGCGCAGATACGCAGTATTTT
CDR3: CASSLGFWTGGADTQYF

size: many
D: TRBD2
V: TRBV7-2
J: TRBJ2-5
DNA: TGTGCCAGCAGCCCCCAGGGGAGCGGGGGGCGCCCCCAGTACTTC
CDR3: CASSPQGSGGRPQYF

size: -
D: -
V: TRBV12-3/TRBV12-4
J: TRBJ2-4
DNA: TGTGCCAGCAGTTTAATAGTTGCCAAAAACATTCAGTACTTC
CDR3: CASSLIVAKNIQYF

size: few
D: -
V: TRBV7-2
J: TRBJ1-1
DNA: TGTGCCAGCAGCTTAGGTGGAGGTAGGGCGAACACTGAAGCTTTCTTT
CDR3: CASSLGGGRANTEAFF

size: -
D: -
V: TRBV6-1
J: TRBJ2-3
DNA: TGTGCCAGCAGTGACTCCAAATATACGCAGTATTTT
CDR3: CASSDSKYTQYF

size: few
D: TRBD2
V: TRBV7-8
J: TRBJ2-1
DNA: TGTGCCAGCAGCCTCATAGGGAGGGGCAATGAGCAGTTCTTC
CDR3: CASSLIGRGNEQFF

size: -
D: -
V: TRBV20-1
J: TRBJ1-2
DNA: TGCAGTGCTAACACAGCAAACTATGGCTACACCTTC
CDR3: CSANTANYGYTF

size: -
D: -
V: TRBV12-3/TRBV12-4
J: TRBJ1-1
DNA: TGTGCCAGCAGCCTTGCTACGAACACTGAAGCTTTCTTT
CDR3: CASSLATNTEAFF

size: -
D: -
V: TRBV5-5
J: TRBJ2-7
DNA: TGTGCCAGCAGCTTTGCGCCCTCCCGGACAGCCACCTACGAGCAGTACTTC
CDR3: CASSFAPSRTATYEQYF

size: many
D: -
V: TRBV15
J: TRBJ2-4
DNA: TGTGCCACCAGCCTAACCCCGGAGGATGGGAACATTCAGTACTTC
CDR3: CATSLTPEDGNIQYF

size: -
D: -
V: TRBV5-1
J: TRBJ2-3
DNA: TGCGCCAGCAGCTTGGCCCTAAGCACAGATACGCAGTATTTT
CDR3: CASSLALSTDTQYF

size: -
D: -
V: TRBV7-9
J: TRBJ1-5
DNA: TGTGCCAGCAGCTTAACGGGTTACCAGCCCCAGCATTTT
CDR3: CASSLTGYQPQHF

size: -
D: -
V: TRBV5-1
J: TRBJ1-5
DNA: TGCGCCAGCAGCCCGGGGACCAATCAGCCCCAGCATTTT
CDR3: CASSPGTNQPQHF

size: -
D: TRBD1
V: TRBV6-5
J: TRBJ2-5
DNA: TGTGCCAGCAGTTACGAATGGACAGGGCCCGAGACCCAGTACTTC
CDR3: CASSYEWTGPETQYF

size: many
D: TRBD2
V: TRBV7-6
J: TRBJ2-1
DNA: TGTGCCAGCAGCACGACGACTAGCGGGGGAGGTGAGCAGTTCTTC
CDR3: CASSTTTSGGGEQFF

size: -
D: TRBD2
V: TRBV2
J: TRBJ2-5
DNA: TGTGCCAGCAGTGAACAGCGGGGGGGAGAGACCCAGTACTTC
CDR3: CASSEQRGGETQYF

size: few
D: TRBD1
V: TRBV4-1
J: TRBJ1-1
DNA: TGCGCCAGCAGCCCTCGGCCCGGCAAAGGGACAGGGGCTTCTGAAGCTTTCTTT
CDR3: CASSPRPGKGTGASEAFF

size: once
D: -
V: TRBV18
J: TRBJ2-5
DNA: TGTGCCAGCTCACCAGGTTTCTGGAAGGAGACCCAGTACTTC
CDR3: CASSPGFWKETQYF

size: few
D: -
V: TRBV4-3
J: TRBJ1-2
DNA: TGCGCCAGCAGCCAAGGGTATTTCTATGGCTACACCTTC
CDR3: CASSQGYFYGYTF

size: -
D: -
V: TRBV6-2/TRBV6-3
J: TRBJ1-5
DNA: TGTGCCAGCAGTACCCGTTCGATGAGGACTCAGCCCCAGCATTTT
CDR3: CASSTRSMRTQPQHF

size: few
D: -
V: TRBV12-3/TRBV12-4
J: TRBJ2-2
DNA: TGTGCCAGCACGCCCACCGGGGAGCTGTTTTTT
CDR3: CASTPTGELFF

size: -
D: TRBD2
V: TRBV20-1
J: TRBJ2-5
DNA: TGCAGTGCAACCGGGACTAGCGGGGACCAAGAGACCCAGTACTTC
CDR3: CSATGTSGDQETQYF

size: -
D: -
V: TRBV9
J: TRBJ2-3
DNA: TGTGCCAGCAGCGTACCGGGCACCAGCACAGATACGCAGTATTTT
CDR3: CASSVPGTSTDTQYF

size: few
D: -
V: TRBV19
J: TRBJ2-3
DNA: TGTGCCAGTAGTATACAGTCTAGCACAGATACGCAGTATTTT
CDR3: CASSIQSSTDTQYF

size: -
D: -
V: TRBV20-1
J: TRBJ2-3
DNA: TGCAGTGCTAGAGATCCCAGGGGGGGAAACACAGATACGCAGTATTTT
CDR3: CSARDPRGGNTDTQYF

size: -
D: -
V: TRBV6-5
J: TRBJ1-5
DNA: TGTGCCAGCAGTTGGATAGCCACAAATCAGCCCCAGCATTTT
CDR3: CASSWIATNQPQHF

size: few
D: -
V: TRBV7-3
J: TRBJ2-2
DNA: TGTGCCAGCAGCTTATCCTCTCAGGGGGAGCTGTTTTTT
CDR3: CASSLSSQGELFF

size: few
D: -
V: TRBV5-5
J: TRBJ2-7
DNA: TGTGCCAGCAGCTTAGATCTCTGGATCGGGGAGAACGAGCAGTACTTC
CDR3: CASSLDLWIGENEQYF

size: -
D: -
V: TRBV7-6
J: TRBJ2-6
DNA: TGTGCCAGCAGCTTAGAGTCGGCGGCTGGGGCCAACGTCCTGACTTTC
CDR3: CASSLESAAGANVLTF

size: few
D: -
V: TRBV20-1
J: TRBJ2-5
DNA: TGCAGTGCTAGAGATCAGGCTGGGGAGACCCAGTACTTC
CDR3: CSARDQAGETQYF

size: -
D: TRBD1
V: TRBV2
J: TRBJ1-1
DNA: TGTGCCAGCAGTTTGACAGGGGGAATCACTGAAGCTTTCTTT
CDR3: CASSLTGGITEAFF

size: -
D: -
V: TRBV7-9
J: TRBJ2-6
DNA: TGTGCCAGCAGCATCTGGGGCCGCTCTGGGGCCAACGTCCTGACTTTC
CDR3: CASSIWGRSGANVLTF

size: -
D: -
V: TRBV6-2/TRBV6-3
J: TRBJ1-5
DNA: TGTGCCTGCAACCTTAATAGCAATCAGCCCCAGCATTTT
CDR3: CACNLNSNQPQHF

size: -
D: -
V: TRBV5-1
J: TRBJ1-1
DNA: TGCGCCAGCAGCTTGGCCGCGGATTACACTGAAGCTTTCTTT
CDR3: CASSLAADYTEAFF

size: few
D: TRBD1
V: TRBV3-1
J: TRBJ1-5
DNA: TGTGCCAGCAGCCTTGGACAGGGTCAACAGCCCCAGCATTTT
CDR3: CASSLGQGQQPQHF

size: few
D: TRBD2
V: TRBV5-4
J: TRBJ2-7
DNA: TGTGCCAGCAGCTTGGGGGGACTAGCGGGGTCACACGAGCAGTACTTC
CDR3: CASSLGGLAGSHEQYF

size: few
D: TRBD1
V: TRBV5-1
J: TRBJ1-6
DNA: TGCGCCAGCAGCTGGGAACCGACAGGGGATTCACCCCTCCACTTT
CDR3: CASSWEPTGDSPLHF

size: -
D: -
V: TRBV10-3
J: TRBJ1-2
DNA: TGTGCCATCAGTGAGGGGACACTGCTTGGCTACACCTTC
CDR3: CAISEGTLLGYTF

size: many
D: TRBD2
V: TRBV19
J: TRBJ2-5
DNA: TGTGCCAGTACCGGACTAGCGGAAGAGACCCAGTACTTC
CDR3: CASTGLAEETQYF